This entry concerns a single T cell receptor beta chain. The data stem from a study of blood T cell repertoires in COVID-19. Study-wide context: COVID-19 samples from acute and convalescent phases originated in the United States, Italy and Spain. Sources were T cells, B-cell-depleted T cells, or PBMCs; the material itself was cDNA or gDNA.

In the authors' methods: Nucleated cell counts were estimated from reference gene primer amplification. The repertoire was sequenced with immunoSEQ multiplex PCR; TCRdb's copy has only in-frame clones and lacks some. The DNA was the basis for D and trimming; V, J and clone size are from that table. The sample lists about 52,000 clones, over 80% occurring once. Germline lookup yields CDR1 MDHEN and CDR2 SYDVKM. The V end lost 3 bases, the J end lost 4 bases, and 10 bases lay between the germline ends. The CDR3 runs to 13 residues. The sequenced sample was peripheral blood. This sequence joins TRBV28 and TRBJ2-7; no firm D call. This clonotype was obtained from a man aged 70 or older with active COVID-19. This chain's CDR3 is CASSFGLLYEQYF. CDR3 DNA sequence: TGTGCCAGCAGTTTTGGTCTATTGTACGAGCAGTACTTC.